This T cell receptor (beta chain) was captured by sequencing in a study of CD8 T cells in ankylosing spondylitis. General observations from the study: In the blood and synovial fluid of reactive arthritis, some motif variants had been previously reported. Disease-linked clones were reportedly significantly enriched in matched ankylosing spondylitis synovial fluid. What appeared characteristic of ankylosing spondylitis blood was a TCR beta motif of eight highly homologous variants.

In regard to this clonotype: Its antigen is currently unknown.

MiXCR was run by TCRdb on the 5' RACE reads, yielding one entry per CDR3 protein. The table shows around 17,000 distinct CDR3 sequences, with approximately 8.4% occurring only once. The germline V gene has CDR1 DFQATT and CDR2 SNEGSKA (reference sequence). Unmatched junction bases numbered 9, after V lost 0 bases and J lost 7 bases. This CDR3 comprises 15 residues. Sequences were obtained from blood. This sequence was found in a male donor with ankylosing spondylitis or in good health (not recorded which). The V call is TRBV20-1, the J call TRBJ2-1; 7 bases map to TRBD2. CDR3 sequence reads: CSARDGRESRNEQFF. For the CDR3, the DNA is TGCAGTGCTAGAGATGGGAGGGAGTCTAGAAATGAGCAGTTCTTC.